The rows below give T cell receptor beta chains drawn from one sample of a study of T cells expressing NK-cell markers. Using the 5' RACE reads, TCRdb records one entry per CDR3 protein without DNA. The listing records about 390,000 distinct CDR3 sequences. Material for sequencing was blood T cells: a sorted CD56 or NKG2C T cell subset, CD4+ or CD8+ T cells, or bulk PBMC T cells (not recorded which). These receptors came from a woman in her forties or fifties in good health. The CDR3 runs from the conserved cysteine through the conserved F or W.

TRBJ2-5	TRBV27	CASSFRSAGVQYF
TRBJ2-5	TRBV24-1	CATSDLSREGLETQYF
TRBJ2-1	TRBV12-3/TRBV12-4	CASSLYLAGEGHEQFF
TRBJ2-3	TRBV3-1	CASSQEASGSSDTQYF
TRBJ2-3	TRBV9	CASSVASGSTDTQYF
TRBJ2-3	TRBV10-3	CAISESSGVDTQYF
TRBJ2-3	TRBV18	CASSQSGTFTDTQYF
TRBJ2-5	TRBV6-5	CASTFSGSRAQYF
TRBJ2-1	TRBV10-3	CAISVGSGIYNEQFF
TRBJ2-5	TRBV5-4	CASSSGQGQEQETQYF
TRBJ2-3	TRBV30	CAWRSDRWNQYF
TRBJ2-7	TRBV5-5	CASSLRELYEQYF
TRBJ2-2	TRBV7-6	CASSSTVGELFF
TRBJ2-3	TRBV2	CASSETAGTGLTDTQYF
TRBJ2-1	TRBV3-1	CASSQEPPGGGHNEQFF
TRBJ2-3	TRBV7-6	CASSLGLDATDTQYF
TRBJ2-7	TRBV4-1	CASSSRQGSYEQYF
TRBJ2-5	TRBV6-5	CASSYRTQETQYF
TRBJ2-3	TRBV14	CASSQDRSLPQYF
TRBJ1-2	TRBV29-1	CSVETHLNYGYTF
TRBJ2-3	TRBV29-1	CSGSGQGPPDTQYF
TRBJ2-5	TRBV18	CASSLVRDQETQYF
TRBJ2-2	TRBV24-1	CATSDLRTGLPTGELFF
TRBJ2-3	TRBV5-1	CASSFYRGQVDTQYF
TRBJ1-4	TRBV5-1	CASSLDSRPEKLFF
TRBJ2-1	TRBV6-5	CASSYQSGGSYNEQFF
TRBJ1-1	TRBV12-3/TRBV12-4	CASSLEGRVAFF
TRBJ2-1	TRBV4-1	CASSQRGSPNEQFF
TRBJ2-7	TRBV12-3/TRBV12-4	CASSLAPLGHEQYF
TRBJ1-1	TRBV27	CASSYSGGSNTEAFF
TRBJ2-1	TRBV12-3/TRBV12-4	CASTPLADNEQFF
TRBJ2-3	TRBV5-1	CASSLDTSAYTDTQYF
TRBJ1-2	TRBV6-1	CASSEDVLRYTF
TRBJ2-3	TRBV24-1	CATSDSGTSGITDTQYF
TRBJ2-2	TRBV7-6	CASSLGGLRTGELFF
TRBJ2-5	TRBV20-1	CSARDLVAGGLETQYF
TRBJ2-7	TRBV30	CAWSSGPGYEQYF
TRBJ1-6	TRBV12-3/TRBV12-4	CASSLAARGNSPLHF
TRBJ2-2	TRBV12-3/TRBV12-4	CASSLAGGRLALGELFF
TRBJ2-1	TRBV19	CASNTIDRDYHEQFF
TRBJ1-4	TRBV14	CASSQEGRDFPEKLFF
TRBJ2-1	TRBV18	CASSPRTSGRINEQFF
TRBJ2-5	TRBV7-2	CASSQGRRETQYF
TRBJ2-2	TRBV30	CAWFDRWSGELFF
TRBJ2-5	TRBV20-1	CGKRPGLKTQYF
TRBJ1-5	TRBV25-1	CASSDSMGTSNQPQHF